The 21 T cell receptor beta chains below were found in one sample sequenced in a study (dated by TCRdb to 2016 to 2017). The library was generated by RT-PCR. The run used an Illumina MiSeq. TCRdb reprocessing: public reads trimmed at Q25 with fastp, clones called with MiXCR, in-frame beta chains kept. Rows with a matching CDR3 protein are joined into one entry that keeps the most common DNA and genes. The sample table contains about 680,000 distinct CDR3 sequences; only one count was recorded for about 14% of them. About 3.9% of the sample is in the top ten clones. The sequenced material came from memory CD4+ T cells from blood. The receptors stem from a female donor in good health, serving as a healthy control.

This clonotype was seen only a few times. V usage is TRBV7-3 and J usage is TRBJ2-3, with 15 bases identical to TRBD2. The CDR3 has 19 residues. V lost 5 bases and J lost 3; bases outside the gene matches: 12. The germline CDR1 and CDR2 sequences are SGHTA and FQGTGA. CDR3 bases: TGTGCCAGCAGCCCCATGGGACTAGCGGGAGGAGCGGTGACAGATACGCAGTATTTT. The encoded protein is CASSPMGLAGGAVTDTQYF.

The CDR3 DNA is TGCAGTGCTAGAGTGGCGGCCGGATGGGGCTATGGCTACACCTTC. Its protein is CSARVAAGWGYGYTF. The chain recombines TRBV20-1 with TRBJ1-2; D is ambiguous. Trimming pared 1 base from V and 4 bases from J, leaving 16 bases between. The CDR3 sequence is 15 residues long. Germline CDR1 reads DFQATT; CDR2 reads SNEGSKA (reference sequence).

This clonotype was picked up many times. This sequence joins TRBV6-5 and TRBJ1-1; TRBD1 aligns across 9 bases. This CDR3 contains 14 residues. The ends lost 6 bases at V and 6 bases at J; junction bases unmatched: 8. From germline, CDR1 is MNHEY and CDR2 SVGAGI. The CDR3 reads CASSKGQGRAEAFF. CDR3 DNA: TGTGCCAGCAGCAAAGGACAGGGGAGGGCTGAAGCTTTCTTT.

V and J are TRBV24-1 and TRBJ2-5; no reliable D call. The CDR3 loop spans 12 amino acids. CDR1 and CDR2 from the germline V gene are KGHDR and SFDVKD. V was clipped by 1 base and J by 5 bases, with 4 bases between them. CDR3 region: CATSDLTETQYF. The CDR3, as DNA: TGTGCCACCAGTGATTTAACCGAGACCCAGTACTTC.

This clonotype was seen a few times. The V gene is TRBV2, the J gene TRBJ1-6, with no clear D. Germline-derived CDR1 and CDR2 are SNHLY and FYNNEI. The length of the CDR3 is 16 residues. V was cut by 2 bases and J by 7 bases, with 15 bases left in between. The CDR3 sequence is CASSERAGRSNSPLHF. The CDR3 region has the DNA TGTGCCAGCAGTGAACGGGCCGGCAGGTCGAATTCACCCCTCCACTTT.

The chain recombines TRBV27 with TRBJ1-2, with TRBD1 matching over 10 bases. Germline CDR1 is MNHEY and CDR2 is SMNVEV (reference sequence). J gave up 3 bases and V 0 bases, and 4 bases lay outside the gene matches. The CDR3 is 16 amino acids. The CDR3 nucleotides are TGTGCCAGCAGTTTATCGGGGACAGGGGAATACTATGGCTACACCTTC. Translation: CASSLSGTGEYYGYTF.

The genes are TRBV9 and TRBJ1-2, with D perhaps matching TRBD1 (5 bases). Trimming left V 4 bases short and J 3 bases short, with 16 bases between. The CDR3 is 15 residues long. CDR1 and CDR2 from the germline V gene are SGDLS and YYNGEE. The CDR3 loop is CASSPLQAEDYGYTF. CDR3 DNA: TGTGCCAGCAGCCCCTTACAGGCCGAGGACTATGGCTACACCTTC.

The sample holds many counts of this clonotype. The rearrangement joins TRBV10-3 to TRBJ2-2, with TRBD1 matching over 7 bases. CDR1 and CDR2 (germline): ENHRY, SYGVKD. Unmatched junction bases numbered 8, after V lost 7 bases and J lost 6 bases. This CDR3 comprises 14 residues. The CDR3 sequence: CAITPGQVPGELFF. The DNA for the CDR3 is TGTGCCATCACCCCCGGACAGGTTCCCGGGGAGCTGTTTTTT.

This clonotype was observed many times. The chain couples TRBV2 to TRBJ1-6, with 9 bases matching TRBD1. CDR1 and CDR2 (germline): SNHLY, FYNNEI. After removal of 8 bases from V and 11 bases from J, the junction contained 13 bases not matched to a gene. The CDR3 contains 15 residues. The CDR3 DNA is TGTGCCAGCGTTCGTGAGGGACAGGGAAGTACACCCCTCCACTTT. It translates to CASVREGQGSTPLHF. Combining the CDR3 with reference TRBV2 and TRBJ1-6 gives the whole variable domain EPEVTQTPSHQVTQMGQEVILRCVPISNHLYFYWYRQILGQKVEFLVSFYNNEISEKSEIFDDQFSVERPDGSNFTLKIRSTKLEDSAMYFCASVREGQGSTPLHFGNGTRLTVT.

This clonotype has a count of ten or more. The chain couples TRBV7-2 to TRBJ2-1; either TRBD1 or TRBD2 may fit D (6 bases each). The germline V gene encodes CDR1 SGHTA and CDR2 FQGNSA. With 4 bases removed from V and 9 bases from J, the gap between germline ends came to 16 bases. There are 14 residues in the CDR3. Here the CDR3 reads CASSSLGGRGEQFF. The CDR3 DNA reads as TGTGCCAGCAGCTCTCTAGGGGGGAGAGGTGAGCAGTTCTTC.

The chain has TRBV6-5 and TRBJ2-5; D uncertain. CDR1 and CDR2 (germline): MNHEY, SVGAGI. The length of the CDR3 is 14 residues. The V end was cut by 4 bases, the J end by 5 bases, with 14 bases between. The CDR3 protein is CASSLRMAGETQYF. CDR3 DNA: TGTGCCAGCAGTTTACGCATGGCCGGTGAGACCCAGTACTTC.

The sample holds a few counts of this clonotype. This rearrangement joins TRBV7-9 to TRBJ2-2; 7 positions agree with TRBD1. This CDR3 contains 19 residues. The germline V gene has CDR1 SEHNR and CDR2 FQNEAQ (reference sequence). V lost 4 bases, J lost 6 bases, and 20 bases stayed unmatched. Here the CDR3 DNA reads TGTGCCAGCAGCTATCGAAAGCCGGGGACAGCCAGATGGGCCGGGGAGCTGTTTTTT. This translates into CASSYRKPGTARWAGELFF.

V gene TRBV20-1 combines with J gene TRBJ2-5; D ambiguous. The CDR3 is 14 residues long. Germline loops: CDR1 DFQATT, CDR2 SNEGSKA (reference sequence). Trimming removed 3 bases at V and 3 bases at J, with 14 bases between. CDR3: CSASSTERKETQYF. The CDR3 DNA sequence: TGCAGTGCTAGTAGTACAGAGAGGAAAGAGACCCAGTACTTC.

This clonotype has more than one count but fewer than ten. DNA of the CDR3: TGCAGTGCTAGTATACAGCGACCTAGCACAGATACGCAGTATTTT. Its translation is CSASIQRPSTDTQYF. V usage is TRBV20-1 and J usage is TRBJ2-3; D not resolved. CDR1 DFQATT and CDR2 SNEGSKA come from the germline V gene (reference sequence). The germline V and J ends were trimmed by 3 bases and 0 bases, with 13 bases remaining between them. The CDR3 sequence is 15 residues long.

This chain links TRBV4-1 with TRBJ1-5; possible D gene TRBD1, 5 bases. Per germline, CDR1 MGHRA and CDR2 YSYEKL. V lost 1 base and J lost 4, with 11 bases in between. CDR3 length equals 15 residues. CDR3 bases: TGCGCCAGCAGCCAAGTGGGACGGGATAATCAGCCCCAGCATTTT. Protein sequence: CASSQVGRDNQPQHF.

This clonotype was counted a few times. The CDR3 nucleotides are TGCGCCAGCACCCAGAGGTTTCAAGAGACCCAGTACTTC. Translation gives CASTQRFQETQYF. V gene TRBV5-1 combines with J gene TRBJ2-5; no reliable D call. V lost 6 bases, J lost 2 bases, and 11 bases lay in between. The CDR3 runs 13 residues. Germline-derived CDR1 and CDR2 are SGHRS and YFSETQ.

This clonotype was counted only a few times. The V and J genes are TRBV7-9 and TRBJ2-3; the match to TRBD1 covers 7 bases. The V and J ends lost 3 bases and 2 bases, in that order; junction bases with no gene match: 5. The CDR3 is 15 residues long. In germline, CDR1 is SEHNR, CDR2 FQNEAQ (reference sequence). This CDR3 reads CASSFWTGPTDTQYF. The CDR3 coding sequence is TGTGCCAGCAGCTTCTGGACAGGCCCCACAGATACGCAGTATTTT.

The CDR3 loop reads CASSLTTSGSWEQYF. CDR3 coding DNA: TGTGCCAGCAGCTTAACAACTAGCGGCTCGTGGGAGCAGTACTTC. The chain uses TRBV7-9 and TRBJ2-7; 8 bases are shared with TRBD2. From germline, CDR1 is SEHNR and CDR2 FQNEAQ (reference sequence). The CDR3 totals 15 residues. J was trimmed by 7 bases and V by 2 bases; bases with no gene match: 10.

The V and J genes are TRBV30 and TRBJ2-3; 7 bases agree with TRBD2. The V gene end was trimmed by 5 bases and the J gene end by 2 bases; junction bases not matched to a gene: 4. The CDR3 has 13 amino acids. Germline values: CDR1 GTSNPN, CDR2 SVGIG (reference sequence). The CDR3 nucleotides read TGTGCCTGGCAGCGGGGAACCACAGATACGCAGTATTTT. Translated: CAWQRGTTDTQYF.

The table lists this clonotype with a few counts. In nucleotides, the CDR3 is TGTGCCAGCAGGCGGGCTAGCGGTAACCAAGAGACCCAGTACTTC. Translation gives CASRRASGNQETQYF. The chain combines TRBV28 with TRBJ2-5; the match to TRBD2 covers 7 bases. The length of the CDR3 is 15 residues. Germline V gene sequence: CDR1 MDHEN, CDR2 SYDVKM. Trimming removed 6 bases from V and 0 bases from J; junction bases left unmatched: 7. Looking up the rest from reference TRBV28 and TRBJ2-5 gives the full variable domain: DVKVTQSSRYLVKRTGEKVFLECVQDMDHENMFWYRQDPGLGLRLIYFSYDVKMKEKGDIPEGYSVSREKKERFSLILESASTNQTSMYLCASRRASGNQETQYFGPGTRLLVL.

The chain is built from TRBV5-1 and TRBJ2-5, with TRBD2 matching over 7 bases. CDR1 is SGHRS, CDR2 YFSETQ, per germline. The CDR3 loop spans 15 amino acids. The V gene end was trimmed by 3 bases and the J gene end by 2 bases; junction bases not matched to a gene: 7. In DNA form, the CDR3 reads TGCGCCAGCAGCTGGACGGGGAGGGATCAAGAGACCCAGTACTTC. Its protein is CASSWTGRDQETQYF. The variable domain in full, with the rest retrieved from reference TRBV5-1 and TRBJ2-5, is KAGVTQTPRYLIKTRGQQVTLSCSPISGHRSVSWYQQTPGQGLQFLFEYFSETQRNKGNFPGRFSGRQFSNSRSEMNVSTLELGDSALYLCASSWTGRDQETQYFGPGTRLLVL.